The rows below give T cell receptor beta chains drawn from one sample of a study of CD8+ T cells in alopecia areata. TCRdb's copy holds only in-frame clones and misses some; the assay was immunoSEQ multiplex PCR. This table has roughly 150,000 clones, 87% appearing once. The material was CD8+ T cells sorted from blood, obtained at week 0. These receptors all stem from a human donor with alopecia areata. The conserved cysteine and the conserved F or W are not part of the CDR3 here. Each record gives: J gene, V gene, CDR3 protein.

j_call: TRBJ1-1
v_call: TRBV6-5
cdr3_aa: ASSYSTRARRTEAF

j_call: TRBJ2-7
v_call: TRBV30
cdr3_aa: AWTNGSHYEQY

j_call: TRBJ2-1
v_call: TRBV13
cdr3_aa: ASKWAGGANEQF

j_call: TRBJ2-1
v_call: TRBV5-4
cdr3_aa: ASSLVAPSYNEQF

j_call: TRBJ2-1
v_call: TRBV14
cdr3_aa: ASSPLVDEQF

j_call: TRBJ1-1
v_call: TRBV7-9
cdr3_aa: ASSLAIRQPGFAEAF

j_call: TRBJ1-2
v_call: TRBV7-9
cdr3_aa: ASSLAYRDRAGGYT

j_call: TRBJ1-2
v_call: TRBV29-1
cdr3_aa: SVPEMGGADYGYT

j_call: TRBJ2-7
v_call: TRBV4-1
cdr3_aa: ASSQEEGTTSYEQY

j_call: TRBJ1-1
v_call: TRBV4-1
cdr3_aa: ASSQVQGKNTEAF

j_call: TRBJ2-7
v_call: TRBV27
cdr3_aa: ASSHNYEQY

j_call: TRBJ2-2
v_call: TRBV29-1
cdr3_aa: SVADSQRGNTGELF

j_call: TRBJ2-1
v_call: TRBV29-1
cdr3_aa: SVVEGGEQF

j_call: TRBJ2-7
v_call: TRBV6-5
cdr3_aa: ASSFGGQGFYEQY

j_call: TRBJ2-6
v_call: TRBV7-8
cdr3_aa: ASSSFPRGDSGANVLT

j_call: TRBJ2-7
v_call: TRBV4-1
cdr3_aa: ASSQVGAYEQY

j_call: TRBJ1-4
v_call: TRBV4-1
cdr3_aa: ASSKRQDGVATNEKLF

j_call: TRBJ2-7
v_call: TRBV13
cdr3_aa: ASSLATSGGKGYEQY

j_call: TRBJ2-6
v_call: TRBV29-1
cdr3_aa: SVEVGGGANVLT

j_call: TRBJ2-3
v_call: TRBV7-9
cdr3_aa: ASSLRGALTDTQY

j_call: TRBJ2-7
v_call: TRBV7-9
cdr3_aa: ASRPRDHYEQY

j_call: TRBJ1-1
v_call: TRBV25-1
cdr3_aa: ASSDLTGAF

j_call: TRBJ2-1
v_call: TRBV2
cdr3_aa: ATYSTWGV

j_call: TRBJ2-7
v_call: TRBV2
cdr3_aa: ASSEFSPYEQY

j_call: TRBJ2-1
v_call: TRBV7-3
cdr3_aa: ASSPSITNEQF

j_call: TRBJ1-2
v_call: TRBV7-9
cdr3_aa: ASSEETGGYGYT

j_call: TRBJ2-1
v_call: TRBV25-1
cdr3_aa: ASSRDRDNNEQF

j_call: TRBJ1-1
v_call: TRBV14
cdr3_aa: ASSQDWGVDMNTEAF

j_call: TRBJ1-1
v_call: TRBV2
cdr3_aa: ATGLTYTEAF

j_call: TRBJ1-1
v_call: TRBV9
cdr3_aa: ASSVVENQNTEAF

j_call: TRBJ2-7
v_call: TRBV5-1
cdr3_aa: ASSVGTGASYEQY

j_call: TRBJ2-1
v_call: TRBV19
cdr3_aa: ASSIEPATYNEQF

j_call: TRBJ2-5
v_call: TRBV5-4
cdr3_aa: ASSLEVAGGLVGETQY

j_call: TRBJ2-7
v_call: TRBV10-3
cdr3_aa: AISDAGLGYEQY

j_call: TRBJ2-2
v_call: TRBV7-2
cdr3_aa: ASSGTGELF

j_call: TRBJ2-1
v_call: TRBV30
cdr3_aa: AWDLTGGDNEQF

j_call: TRBJ2-2
v_call: TRBV19
cdr3_aa: ASSPSGGAGTGELF

j_call: TRBJ2-1
v_call: TRBV30
cdr3_aa: AWDLSGLPNEQF

j_call: TRBJ1-1
v_call: TRBV27
cdr3_aa: ASRFGDYTEAF

j_call: TRBJ1-2
v_call: TRBV10-3
cdr3_aa: AISESTVEGYT

j_call: TRBJ1-2
v_call: TRBV4-1
cdr3_aa: ASSPNAGKGYT

j_call: TRBJ2-1
v_call: TRBV30
cdr3_aa: AWAGLAGESYNEQF

j_call: TRBJ2-1
v_call: TRBV27
cdr3_aa: ASSTGAEQF

j_call: TRBJ2-1
v_call: TRBV5-5
cdr3_aa: ASSPTDREDNEQF

j_call: NA
v_call: TRBV29-1
cdr3_aa: SVDEGADEQY

j_call: TRBJ2-3
v_call: TRBV5-6
cdr3_aa: ASSLGTNNPDTQY

j_call: TRBJ1-1
v_call: TRBV19
cdr3_aa: ASLNIGGTEAF

j_call: TRBJ2-7
v_call: TRBV7-9
cdr3_aa: ASSLVDSRNEQY

j_call: NA
v_call: TRBV6-5
cdr3_aa: ASGGLSHSYEQY

j_call: TRBJ1-1
v_call: TRBV9
cdr3_aa: ASSPPTGDLNTEAF

j_call: TRBJ2-7
v_call: TRBV4-2
cdr3_aa: ASSQEGTSGSSYEQY

j_call: TRBJ2-7
v_call: TRBV29-1
cdr3_aa: SVDTGGGSYEQY

j_call: TRBJ2-7
v_call: TRBV7-8
cdr3_aa: ASSLSLDLLGLASYEQY

j_call: TRBJ1-1
v_call: TRBV29-1
cdr3_aa: SVEASGDGTEAF